The rows below give T cell receptor beta chains drawn from one sample of a study of CD8 T cells in ankylosing spondylitis. TCRdb analysed the 5' RACE reads with MiXCR anew, one entry per CDR3 protein. Of 200,000 to 300,000 distinct CDR3 sequences listed, about 24% are singletons. Input material: blood, either unsorted or a sorted T cell fraction (not recorded which). The receptor source for this set is a male donor with ankylosing spondylitis or in good health (not recorded which). The CDR3 runs from the conserved cysteine through the conserved F or W. The order of the fields is CDR3 DNA, CDR3 protein, D gene, J gene, clone size, V gene. A D gene is named only where the DNA matches it firmly. Some rows mark clone size as missing; the rest say once, few, many or name a class of expanded clone.

CDR3 DNA: TGCGCCAGCAGCTTGGTGGGTCCACCAAATTCACCCCTCCACTTT
CDR3 protein: CASSLVGPPNSPLHF
D gene: NA
J gene: TRBJ1-6
clone size: many
V gene: TRBV5-1

CDR3 DNA: TGTGCCAGCTCCTTGGCGGGGGGCCAATTCACAGATACGCAGTATTTT
CDR3 protein: CASSLAGGQFTDTQYF
D gene: TRBD2
J gene: TRBJ2-3
clone size: few
V gene: TRBV6-1

CDR3 DNA: TGTGCCAGTCGACGGGGGCCAAGCACAGATACGCAGTATTTT
CDR3 protein: CASRRGPSTDTQYF
D gene: NA
J gene: TRBJ2-3
clone size: NA
V gene: TRBV6-1

CDR3 DNA: TGCGCCAGCAGCTTGGTAGCGGGGGGGCACAATGAGCAGTTCTTC
CDR3 protein: CASSLVAGGHNEQFF
D gene: TRBD2
J gene: TRBJ2-1
clone size: many
V gene: TRBV5-1

CDR3 DNA: TGCAGCCTATACCGGGGCGGGGGGGCTCGTGAGCAGTTCTTC
CDR3 protein: CSLYRGGGAREQFF
D gene: TRBD2
J gene: TRBJ2-1
clone size: NA
V gene: TRBV20-1

CDR3 DNA: TGTGCCACCAGCAGGGGCACTAGCGCCCAAGAGACCCAGTACTTC
CDR3 protein: CATSRGTSAQETQYF
D gene: TRBD2
J gene: TRBJ2-5
clone size: NA
V gene: TRBV15

CDR3 DNA: TGCAGTGCTAGGGAACTCCCCGTTGTGACCCAGTACTTC
CDR3 protein: CSARELPVVTQYF
D gene: NA
J gene: TRBJ2-5
clone size: NA
V gene: TRBV20-1

CDR3 DNA: TGTGCCAGCAATTTGGGGCCAGGGTTGGTAACCCAAGAGACCCAGTACTTC
CDR3 protein: CASNLGPGLVTQETQYF
D gene: NA
J gene: TRBJ2-5
clone size: NA
V gene: TRBV12-3/TRBV12-4

CDR3 DNA: TGCAGTGCTAGACAGGGGGCTGGCACCGGGGAGCTGTTTTTT
CDR3 protein: CSARQGAGTGELFF
D gene: TRBD1
J gene: TRBJ2-2
clone size: many
V gene: TRBV20-1

CDR3 DNA: TGCAGTGCTAGAGGGGTAGCGGGGGCCCGAGATACGCAGTATTTT
CDR3 protein: CSARGVAGARDTQYF
D gene: TRBD2
J gene: TRBJ2-3
clone size: NA
V gene: TRBV20-1

CDR3 DNA: TGCAGCGTTGCCCGACTAGCGGCCGGCGAGCAGTACTTC
CDR3 protein: CSVARLAAGEQYF
D gene: TRBD2
J gene: TRBJ2-7
clone size: few
V gene: TRBV29-1

CDR3 DNA: TGCAGTGCTACTACGGGACATCATAATTCACCCCTCCACTTT
CDR3 protein: CSATTGHHNSPLHF
D gene: NA
J gene: TRBJ1-6
clone size: few
V gene: TRBV20-1

CDR3 DNA: TGCAGTGCTAGTATAGTAGGGGGAGAAGCTTTCTTT
CDR3 protein: CSASIVGGEAFF
D gene: NA
J gene: TRBJ1-1
clone size: NA
V gene: TRBV20-1

CDR3 DNA: TGCAGTGCTAGACCCTGGACACCTTCCTACGAGCAGTACTTC
CDR3 protein: CSARPWTPSYEQYF
D gene: NA
J gene: TRBJ2-7
clone size: NA
V gene: TRBV20-1

CDR3 DNA: TGCAGTGCTCGGACAGGGGGAGTTGGGACCCAGTACTTC
CDR3 protein: CSARTGGVGTQYF
D gene: TRBD1
J gene: TRBJ2-5
clone size: few
V gene: TRBV20-1

CDR3 DNA: TGTGCCAGCAGCCAGGGACAGAAAAACATTCAGTACTTC
CDR3 protein: CASSQGQKNIQYF
D gene: TRBD1
J gene: TRBJ2-4
clone size: once
V gene: TRBV5-6

CDR3 DNA: TGCAGCGTTGGTGGGATGGAAGAGACCCAGTACTTC
CDR3 protein: CSVGGMEETQYF
D gene: NA
J gene: TRBJ2-5
clone size: NA
V gene: TRBV29-1

CDR3 DNA: TGTGCCAGCAGGGGCTCCGGGGGGGCCGGGGAGCTGTTTTTT
CDR3 protein: CASRGSGGAGELFF
D gene: TRBD2
J gene: TRBJ2-2
clone size: NA
V gene: TRBV28

CDR3 DNA: TGCAGTGCCGATACTAACTATGGCTACACCTTC
CDR3 protein: CSADTNYGYTF
D gene: NA
J gene: TRBJ1-2
clone size: many
V gene: TRBV20-1

CDR3 DNA: TGCAGTGCTAGAGAGAAGCGGGGGGGCCCTTACTACGAGCAGTACTTC
CDR3 protein: CSAREKRGGPYYEQYF
D gene: TRBD2
J gene: TRBJ2-7
clone size: NA
V gene: TRBV20-1

CDR3 DNA: TGTGCCAGCAGCCGCGAACAGGAAAAACTGTTTTTT
CDR3 protein: CASSREQEKLFF
D gene: NA
J gene: TRBJ1-4
clone size: few
V gene: TRBV7-8

CDR3 DNA: TGTGCCAGCAGTTTGTCAGGAGGGTACGAAAAACTGTTTTTT
CDR3 protein: CASSLSGGYEKLFF
D gene: NA
J gene: TRBJ1-4
clone size: many
V gene: TRBV12-3/TRBV12-4

CDR3 DNA: TGTGCCAGCAGTTTTGGGCTTCGGACTAGCGGGGGGGCCTGGGCAGATACGCAGTATTTT
CDR3 protein: CASSFGLRTSGGAWADTQYF
D gene: TRBD2
J gene: TRBJ2-3
clone size: NA
V gene: TRBV12-3/TRBV12-4

CDR3 DNA: TGCGCCAGCAGCCCGGGGGGACTCAGCACAGATACGCAGTATTTT
CDR3 protein: CASSPGGLSTDTQYF
D gene: TRBD2
J gene: TRBJ2-3
clone size: many
V gene: TRBV5-1

CDR3 DNA: TGCAGTGCTAGAGACCCTTCGGGTGAAGCTTTCTTT
CDR3 protein: CSARDPSGEAFF
D gene: NA
J gene: TRBJ1-1
clone size: once
V gene: TRBV20-1

CDR3 DNA: TGCAGTGCCCCAGGACGGTCCGGTGAGCAGTTCTTC
CDR3 protein: CSAPGRSGEQFF
D gene: NA
J gene: TRBJ2-1
clone size: NA
V gene: TRBV20-1